This entry is about one T cell receptor beta chain. Relative to the germline gene, one junction end is altered; a read error may explain this. As processed by the authors: Reference gene primer amplification gave estimated nucleated cell counts. Clones were read by immunoSEQ multiplex PCR, and TCRdb kept only the in-frame ones, dropping some. V, J and clone size reflect that table, while D and trimming were determined from the DNA. Of around 150,000 clones detected, 85% appear once; the ten largest clones hold about 3%. The record originates from a study of blood T cell repertoires in COVID-19. The CDR3 runs 17 residues. Per the germline V gene, CDR1 is SGHDT and CDR2 is YYEEEE.

This chain joins TRBV5-6 and TRBJ2-2; TRBD1 agrees at 7 bases. This receptor was obtained from a human donor with acute or convalescent COVID-19. The donor label of this sample is uncertain. Sequenced: peripheral blood. The CDR3: CASSLIWDSSNTGELFF. The CDR3 bases are TGTGCCAGCAGCCTAATATGGGACAGTTCGAACACCGGGGAGCTTTTTTTT. The entire variable domain, with the rest obtained from reference TRBV5-6 and TRBJ2-2, is as follows: DAGVTQSPTHLIKTRGQQVTLRCSPKSGHDTVSWYQQALGQGPQFIFQYYEEEERQRGNFPDRFSGHQFPNYSSELNVNALLLGDSALYLCASSLIWDSSNTGELFFGEGSRLTVL.